The rows below give T cell receptor beta chains drawn from one sample of a study of response to subunit inactivated influenza vaccine. MiXCR, run by TCRdb on the RT-PCR reads, gives a single entry per CDR3 protein. The sample consists of roughly 500,000 distinct CDR3 sequences, 16% of them appearing once. The source was CD4+ T cells sorted from PBMCs, collected around 25 months after vaccination. These receptors all stem from a man between 45 and 75 years old who received an inactivated influenza vaccine. CDR3s leave out the opening cysteine and the closing phenylalanine or tryptophan. Each record gives: clone size, V gene, J gene, CDR3 protein. Size tells how often a clone was seen (once, few, many) or the class of an expanded clone, and some rows leave it out.

clone size: few
V gene: TRBV11-1
J gene: TRBJ2-2
CDR3 protein: ASSEASLAGGPHGELF

clone size: NA
V gene: TRBV10-3
J gene: TRBJ2-3
CDR3 protein: AISAGSDTQY

clone size: NA
V gene: TRBV4-1
J gene: TRBJ2-7
CDR3 protein: ASSQETSGGLEQY

clone size: few
V gene: TRBV29-1
J gene: TRBJ2-7
CDR3 protein: SVGTGLTYEQY

clone size: NA
V gene: TRBV29-1
J gene: TRBJ1-2
CDR3 protein: SVRTAGYGYT

clone size: NA
V gene: TRBV20-1
J gene: TRBJ2-4
CDR3 protein: SARVRTGNIQY

clone size: few
V gene: TRBV28
J gene: TRBJ2-7
CDR3 protein: ASTGINYEQY

clone size: few
V gene: TRBV3-1
J gene: TRBJ2-2
CDR3 protein: ASSQGTGNTGELF

clone size: NA
V gene: TRBV7-9
J gene: TRBJ2-7
CDR3 protein: ASRQGPAGEQY

clone size: NA
V gene: TRBV20-1
J gene: TRBJ1-1
CDR3 protein: SALRQDSGTEAF

clone size: few
V gene: TRBV3-1
J gene: TRBJ2-3
CDR3 protein: ASSRAIGYTQY

clone size: NA
V gene: TRBV14
J gene: NA
CDR3 protein: ASSQVTGVEQY

clone size: few
V gene: TRBV5-4
J gene: TRBJ2-2
CDR3 protein: ASTPGGTTGELF

clone size: few
V gene: TRBV5-1
J gene: TRBJ1-2
CDR3 protein: ASSSSSDGYT

clone size: NA
V gene: TRBV6-1
J gene: TRBJ1-2
CDR3 protein: ASSEQGLGYGYT

clone size: few
V gene: TRBV21-1
J gene: TRBJ2-5
CDR3 protein: ASSIDRDIGKTQY

clone size: NA
V gene: TRBV12-3/TRBV12-4
J gene: TRBJ2-7
CDR3 protein: ASAGAREQY

clone size: NA
V gene: TRBV5-5
J gene: TRBJ2-6
CDR3 protein: ASSPEFFSGANVLT

clone size: NA
V gene: TRBV6-5
J gene: TRBJ2-7
CDR3 protein: ASSFAGQGLYEQY

clone size: few
V gene: TRBV11-2
J gene: TRBJ2-1
CDR3 protein: ASRIQDGPRHEQF

clone size: few
V gene: TRBV4-3
J gene: TRBJ1-2
CDR3 protein: ASSQETAIANYGYT

clone size: few
V gene: TRBV11-2
J gene: TRBJ2-3
CDR3 protein: ASSLARKADTQY

clone size: few
V gene: TRBV10-3
J gene: TRBJ1-6
CDR3 protein: AISGQLSKGQGQLSSYNSPLH

clone size: many
V gene: TRBV12-3/TRBV12-4
J gene: TRBJ2-2
CDR3 protein: ASSPGLGNTGELF

clone size: NA
V gene: TRBV20-1
J gene: TRBJ2-7
CDR3 protein: SAGDATDQY

clone size: NA
V gene: TRBV3-1
J gene: TRBJ2-5
CDR3 protein: ASSHGTRGQETQY

clone size: many
V gene: TRBV7-2
J gene: TRBJ2-7
CDR3 protein: ASSPRGRPPTYEQY

clone size: few
V gene: TRBV20-1
J gene: TRBJ1-1
CDR3 protein: SAAPGTGEAF

clone size: once
V gene: TRBV18
J gene: TRBJ2-3
CDR3 protein: ASSPGVAPTQY

clone size: few
V gene: TRBV14
J gene: TRBJ1-2
CDR3 protein: ASSQGIGDGYT

clone size: many
V gene: TRBV2
J gene: TRBJ1-6
CDR3 protein: ASGRLENSPLH

clone size: NA
V gene: TRBV9
J gene: TRBJ2-3
CDR3 protein: ASSARFYTDTQY

clone size: once
V gene: TRBV6-5
J gene: TRBJ1-2
CDR3 protein: ASSYSTGQGNYGYT

clone size: NA
V gene: TRBV5-1
J gene: TRBJ2-3
CDR3 protein: ASSLGGTSGRITDTQY

clone size: few
V gene: TRBV5-1
J gene: TRBJ1-2
CDR3 protein: ASSLDVSSNYGYT

clone size: NA
V gene: TRBV12-3/TRBV12-4
J gene: TRBJ2-5
CDR3 protein: ASSLTTSKETQY

clone size: few
V gene: TRBV20-1
J gene: TRBJ2-1
CDR3 protein: SARVGSGRFDEQF

clone size: few
V gene: TRBV20-1
J gene: TRBJ2-1
CDR3 protein: SAGGGRSSYNEQF

clone size: NA
V gene: TRBV29-1
J gene: TRBJ2-3
CDR3 protein: SVEQGRGTQY

clone size: many
V gene: TRBV20-1
J gene: TRBJ2-5
CDR3 protein: SASGQETQY

clone size: NA
V gene: TRBV29-1
J gene: TRBJ1-5
CDR3 protein: SVGDTSNQPQH

clone size: few
V gene: TRBV7-6
J gene: TRBJ2-2
CDR3 protein: ASSLASAGNTGELF

clone size: NA
V gene: TRBV20-1
J gene: TRBJ2-5
CDR3 protein: SASGGRGSKTQY

clone size: few
V gene: TRBV20-1
J gene: TRBJ2-1
CDR3 protein: SAPRQGARNEQF

clone size: few
V gene: TRBV14
J gene: TRBJ2-1
CDR3 protein: ASSPHLQGIGEQF

clone size: NA
V gene: TRBV3-1
J gene: TRBJ1-6
CDR3 protein: ASSQEDFQGDSPLH

clone size: few
V gene: TRBV3-1
J gene: TRBJ2-3
CDR3 protein: ASSQGSGGLTDTQY

clone size: many
V gene: TRBV29-1
J gene: TRBJ2-6
CDR3 protein: SVAGTATSNNVLT

clone size: NA
V gene: TRBV27
J gene: TRBJ2-3
CDR3 protein: ASSQRITLITDTQY

clone size: few
V gene: TRBV6-2/TRBV6-3
J gene: TRBJ1-5
CDR3 protein: ASRQRQGSPIRDQPQH

clone size: NA
V gene: TRBV6-2/TRBV6-3
J gene: TRBJ2-2
CDR3 protein: ASNDNWTGDKAGELF

clone size: NA
V gene: TRBV20-1
J gene: TRBJ1-4
CDR3 protein: SAQGLGNEKLF